The subject of this entry is one T cell receptor beta chain. Produced via immunoSEQ multiplex PCR; TCRdb's table is partial and in-frame only. The sample contains around 25,000 clones, 83% of which appear only once. The data belong to a study of OX40 agonist ivuxolimab in advanced cancers. Turning to the study itself: An agonistic human IgG2 monoclonal antibody against OX40 (CD134) was given. The patients received ivuxolimab by intravenous route every 2 weeks at 0.01 to 10 mg/kg.

V was clipped by 4 bases and J by 1 base, with 7 bases between them. The CDR3 consists of 13 residues. The germline CDR1 and CDR2 sequences are LNHDA and SQIVND (reference sequence). The chain carries TRBV19 and TRBJ1-1; D remains ambiguous. This specimen consisted of CD4+ or CD8+ T cells sorted from blood, obtained in a trial of the OX40 agonist ivuxolimab. The TCR comes from an adult with an advanced solid tumor such as melanoma, head and neck, liver or kidney cancer. The chain's CDR3 is CASSRVPNTEAFF. Written as DNA, the CDR3 is TGTGCCAGTAGTAGAGTACCGAACACTGAAGCTTTCTTT. The full variable domain, in which reference TRBV19 and TRBJ1-1 provide the parts outside the CDR3, is DGGITQSPKYLFRKEGQNVTLSCEQNLNHDAMYWYRQDPGQGLRLIYYSQIVNDFQKGDIAEGYSVSREKKESFPLTVTSAQKNPTAFYLCASSRVPNTEAFFGQGTRLTVV.